This TCR beta chain appears in the sequencing data of a study of OX40 agonist ivuxolimab in advanced cancers. Study outcomes and limitations: In CD8+ T cells, expanded clones were on average more numerous than in CD4+. At 0.1 to 3.0 mg/kg and by week 6, clonal expansion occurred in CD4+ and CD8+ blood T cells.

Concerning this clone itself: The antigen is undetermined.

Systemic immunosuppression or autoimmune disease history was grounds to exclude patients. TCRdb's table, derived via immunoSEQ multiplex PCR, lists solely in-frame clones and lacks some. The sample shows roughly 68,000 clones, about nine tenths of them seen only once. The CDR3 extends over 15 amino acids. Trimming left V 4 bases short and J 5 bases short, with 18 bases between. From germline, CDR1 is SGHRS and CDR2 YFSETQ. The rearrangement links TRBV5-1 to TRBJ2-5; TRBD1 or TRBD2 may be the D gene (5 bases each). Source: CD4+ or CD8+ T cells sorted from blood, taken in a trial of the OX40 agonist ivuxolimab. This TCR was recovered from an adult with an advanced solid tumor such as melanoma, head and neck, liver or kidney cancer. CDR3 sequence: CASSMLGPGGETQYF. The CDR3 DNA sequence: TGCGCCAGCAGCATGTTGGGACCGGGCGGTGAGACCCAGTACTTC.